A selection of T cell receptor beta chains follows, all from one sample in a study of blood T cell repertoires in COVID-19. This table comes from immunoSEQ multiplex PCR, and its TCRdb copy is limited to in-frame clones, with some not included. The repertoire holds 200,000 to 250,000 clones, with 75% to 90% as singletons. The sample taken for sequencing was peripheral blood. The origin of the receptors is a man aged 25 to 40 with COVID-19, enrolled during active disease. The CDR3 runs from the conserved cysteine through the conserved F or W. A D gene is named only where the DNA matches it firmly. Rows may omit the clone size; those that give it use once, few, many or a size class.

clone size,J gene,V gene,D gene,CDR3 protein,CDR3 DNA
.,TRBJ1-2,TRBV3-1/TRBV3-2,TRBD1,CASSQDPGTGGNYGYTF,TGTGCCAGCAGCCAAGATCCCGGGACAGGGGGGAACTATGGCTACACCTTC
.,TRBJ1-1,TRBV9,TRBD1,CASSAQGNMNTEAFF,TGTGCCAGCAGCGCACAGGGGAACATGAACACTGAAGCTTTCTTT
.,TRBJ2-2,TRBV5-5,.,CASSLVGTNTGELFF,TGTGCCAGCAGCTTGGTCGGTACGAACACCGGGGAGCTGTTTTTT
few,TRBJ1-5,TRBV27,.,CASSPGMNQPQHF,TGTGCCTCGAGTCCAGGGATGAATCAGCCCCAGCATTTT
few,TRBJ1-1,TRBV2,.,CASSVPGRLTEAFF,TGTGCCAGCAGTGTGCCAGGGCGGTTAACTGAAGCTTTCTTT
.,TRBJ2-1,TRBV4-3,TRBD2,CASSPGLAAYNEQFF,TGCGCCAGCAGCCCGGGACTAGCGGCTTACAATGAGCAGTTCTTC
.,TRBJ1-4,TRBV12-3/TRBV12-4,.,CASSPHNEKLFF,TGTGCCAGCAGTCCCCATAATGAAAAACTGTTTTTT
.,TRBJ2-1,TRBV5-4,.,CASSLGSSLSNEQFF,TGTGCCAGCAGCTTGGGGTCGAGTCTGAGCAATGAGCAGTTCTTC
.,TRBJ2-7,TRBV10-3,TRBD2,CAISGGLAARVPYEQYF,TGTGCCATCAGTGGGGGACTAGCGGCCAGGGTCCCCTACGAGCAGTACTTC
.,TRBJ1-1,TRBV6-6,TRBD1,CASSRNLPGQINTEAFF,TGTGCCAGCAGTCGCAACCTCCCGGGACAGATAAACACTGAAGCTTTCTTT
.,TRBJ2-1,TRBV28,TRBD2,CASSLQTAGGRGEQFF,TGTGCCAGCAGTTTACAAACGGCGGGAGGGAGGGGTGAGCAGTTCTTC
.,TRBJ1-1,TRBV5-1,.,CASSSGGVRGTEAFF,TGCGCCAGCAGCTCAGGCGGGGTTAGAGGCACTGAAGCTTTCTTT
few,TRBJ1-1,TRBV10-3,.,CAISPGGGGTEAFF,TGTGCCATCAGTCCCGGGGGGGGAGGCACTGAAGCTTTCTTT
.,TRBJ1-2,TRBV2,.,CASSGAGARHGYTF,TGTGCCAGCAGTGGGGCAGGGGCTCGGCATGGCTACACCTTC
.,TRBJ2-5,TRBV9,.,CASSVEGAGETQYF,TGTGCCAGCAGCGTAGAAGGAGCGGGAGAGACCCAGTACTTC
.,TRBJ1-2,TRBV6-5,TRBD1,CASSLGGTGGSYGYTF,TGTGCCAGCAGTTTGGGGGGGACAGGGGGCAGCTATGGCTACACCTTC
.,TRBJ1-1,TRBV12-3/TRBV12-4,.,CASSLVGSTEAFF,TGTGCCAGCAGTTTAGTCGGGAGCACTGAAGCTTTCTTT
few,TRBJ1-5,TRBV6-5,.,CASSTQGGSNQPQHF,TGTGCCAGCAGTACACAGGGAGGGAGCAATCAGCCCCAGCATTTT
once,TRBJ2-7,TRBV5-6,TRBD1,CASSLLTGTGKDEQYF,TGTGCCAGCAGCCTGCTGACCGGGACAGGGAAGGACGAGCAGTACTTC
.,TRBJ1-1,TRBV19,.,CASSMSGGTEAFF,TGTGCCAGTAGTATGAGTGGGGGGACTGAAGCTTTCTTT
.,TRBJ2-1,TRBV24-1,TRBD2,CATSDMSGVYNEQFF,TGTGCCACCAGTGATATGAGCGGGGTATACAATGAGCAGTTCTTC
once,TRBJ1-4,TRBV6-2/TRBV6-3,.,CASSSTGFDWGEKLFF,TGTGCCAGCAGTTCCACAGGCTTCGACTGGGGTGAAAAACTGTTTTTT
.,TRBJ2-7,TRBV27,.,CASRPEGLGSYEQYF,TGTGCCAGCAGACCCGAGGGATTGGGCTCCTACGAGCAGTACTTC